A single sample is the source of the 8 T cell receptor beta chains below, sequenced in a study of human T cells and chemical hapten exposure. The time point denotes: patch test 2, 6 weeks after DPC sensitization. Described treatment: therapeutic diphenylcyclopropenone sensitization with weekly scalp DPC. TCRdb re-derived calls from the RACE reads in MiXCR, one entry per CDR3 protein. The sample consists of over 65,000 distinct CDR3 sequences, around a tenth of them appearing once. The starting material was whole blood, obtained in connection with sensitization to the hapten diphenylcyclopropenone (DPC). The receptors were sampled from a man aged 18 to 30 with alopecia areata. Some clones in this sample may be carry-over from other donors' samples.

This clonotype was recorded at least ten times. The CDR3 coding sequence is TGCAGTGCTATCCGAGGGGGATCCACTGAAGCTTTCTTT. This codes for CSAIRGGSTEAFF. This chain connects TRBV20-1 to TRBJ1-1; D is possibly TRBD1 (6 bases). Per the germline V gene, CDR1 is DFQATT and CDR2 is SNEGSKA (reference sequence). V lost 4 bases to trimming and J lost 4 bases, with 13 bases between them. This CDR3 contains 13 residues.

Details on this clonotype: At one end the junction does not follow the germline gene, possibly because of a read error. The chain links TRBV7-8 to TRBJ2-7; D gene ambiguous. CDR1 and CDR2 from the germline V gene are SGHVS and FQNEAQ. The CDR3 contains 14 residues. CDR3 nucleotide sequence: TGTGTCAGCAGCCCAACATGGGTCTCCTACGAGCAGTACTTC. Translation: CVSSPTWVSYEQYF.

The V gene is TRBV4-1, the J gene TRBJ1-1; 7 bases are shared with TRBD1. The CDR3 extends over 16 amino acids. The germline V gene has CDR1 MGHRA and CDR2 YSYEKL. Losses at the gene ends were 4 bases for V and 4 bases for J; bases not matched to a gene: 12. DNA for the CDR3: TGCGCCAGCAGCCGCGTTACAGGGGTAACAACCACTGAAGCTTTCTTT. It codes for CASSRVTGVTTTEAFF.

CDR3 in amino acids: CASSHEQGYEQYF. The CDR3 coding sequence is TGTGCCAGCAGCCACGAACAGGGGTACGAGCAGTACTTC. The V and J genes are TRBV9 and TRBJ2-7; TRBD1 matches at 7 bases. Germline-derived CDR1 and CDR2 are SGDLS and YYNGEE. CDR3 length equals 13 residues. Trimming took 4 bases from V and 4 from J; bases not matched to a gene: 5.

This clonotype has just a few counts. CDR3 sequence: CSVLTGTLNTEAFF. CDR3 sequence (DNA): TGCAGCGTGTTGACAGGGACTTTAAACACTGAAGCTTTCTTT. The J gene is TRBJ1-1, the V gene TRBV29-1; 7 nucleotides align to TRBD1. The germline CDR1 and CDR2 sequences are SQVTM and ANQGSEA. The V gene end was trimmed by 6 bases and the J gene end by 2 bases; junction bases not matched to a gene: 9. The CDR3 length is 14 residues. The full variable domain, completed using reference TRBV29-1 and TRBJ1-1, is SAVISQKPSRDICQRGTSLTIQCQVDSQVTMMFWYRQQPGQSLTLIATANQGSEATYESGFVIDKFPISRPNLTFSTLTVSNMSPEDSSIYLCSVLTGTLNTEAFFGQGTRLTVV.

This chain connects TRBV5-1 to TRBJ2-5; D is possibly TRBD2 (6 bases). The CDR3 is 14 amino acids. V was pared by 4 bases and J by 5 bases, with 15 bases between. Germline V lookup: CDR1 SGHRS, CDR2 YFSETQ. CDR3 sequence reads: CASSPGSAGETQYF. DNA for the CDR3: TGCGCCAGCAGCCCCGGAAGCGCGGGGGAGACCCAGTACTTC.

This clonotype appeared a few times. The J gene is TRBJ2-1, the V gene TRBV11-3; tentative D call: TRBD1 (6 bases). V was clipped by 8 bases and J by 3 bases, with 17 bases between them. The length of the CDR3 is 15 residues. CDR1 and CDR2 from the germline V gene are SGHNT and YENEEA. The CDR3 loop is CASRRGAGDYNEQFF. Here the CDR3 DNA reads TGTGCCAGCCGTCGAGGGGCAGGGGACTACAATGAGCAGTTCTTC. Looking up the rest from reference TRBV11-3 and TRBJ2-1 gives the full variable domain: EAGVVQSPRYKIIEKKQPVAFWCNPISGHNTLYWYLQNLGQGPELLIRYENEEAVDDSQLPKDRFSAERLKGVDSTLKIQPAELGDSAVYLCASRRGAGDYNEQFFGPGTRLTVL.

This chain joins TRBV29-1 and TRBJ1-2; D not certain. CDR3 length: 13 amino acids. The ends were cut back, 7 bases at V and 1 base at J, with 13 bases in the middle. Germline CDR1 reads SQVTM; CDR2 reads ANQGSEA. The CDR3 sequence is CSAGQFLNYGYTF. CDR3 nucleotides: TGCAGCGCTGGGCAATTCCTTAACTATGGCTACACCTTC. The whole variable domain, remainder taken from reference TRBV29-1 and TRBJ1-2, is SAVISQKPSRDICQRGTSLTIQCQVDSQVTMMFWYRQQPGQSLTLIATANQGSEATYESGFVIDKFPISRPNLTFSTLTVSNMSPEDSSIYLCSAGQFLNYGYTFGSGTRLTVV.